This TCR beta chain was obtained from a study of blood T cell repertoires in COVID-19. The CDR3 spans 13 residues. V was cut by 1 base and J by 7 bases, with 7 bases left in between. Per the authors' pipeline: Amplification of reference gene primers provided the estimated nucleated cell counts. The repertoire was sequenced with immunoSEQ multiplex PCR; TCRdb's copy has only in-frame clones and lacks some. V, J and clone size are those of that table, while D and trimming were read from the DNA. The table lists 150,000 to 200,000 clones, about 93% of them singletons. Sequencing used peripheral blood. This clonotype was sampled from a woman aged 45 to 65 with acute or convalescent COVID-19. The genes are TRBV12-3 or TRBV12-4 and TRBJ1-4; D uncertain. This CDR3 is CASSLVMAEKLFF. CDR3 coding DNA: TGTGCCAGCAGTTTAGTAATGGCTGAAAAACTGTTTTTT.